Below, 15 T cell receptor beta chains from the same sample are listed, as sequenced in a study of a mutant IDH1 vaccine in newly diagnosed glioma. Their antigens are not known. Time point in this sample: week 11, during vaccination. Vaccination used 300 ug of mutant IDH1 20-mer peptide per dose, with topical imiquimod. Libraries were prepared by immunoSEQ multiplex PCR; TCRdb keeps only in-frame clonotypes and omits some of them. The sample lists over 95,000 clones; 90% were seen once. The sequences come from PBMCs, collected from a glioma patient whose treatment included an IDH1 peptide vaccine. The receptor set was obtained from a woman aged 45-59 years with glioma.

This rearrangement joins TRBV5-6 to TRBJ2-7, with a possible D match to TRBD2 (5 bases). Germline V lookup: CDR1 SGHDT, CDR2 YYEEEE. The CDR3 spans 14 residues. Trimming took 2 bases from V and 0 from J, leaving 9 bases between them. DNA of the CDR3: TGTGCCAGCAGCTTTGGACTCCCCTCCTACGAGCAGTACTTC. It yields the protein CASSFGLPSYEQYF.

This chain links TRBV9 with TRBJ2-1; 9 nucleotides match TRBD2. Germline assignment: CDR1 SGDLS and CDR2 YYNGEE. V shed 3 bases and J 6 bases; nucleotides not matched to a gene: 7. This CDR3 contains 15 residues. The CDR3 DNA reads as TGTGCCAGCAGCGAGGGGCTAGCGGGGACCAATGAGCAGTTCTTC. Translating gives CASSEGLAGTNEQFF. Combining the CDR3 with reference TRBV9 and TRBJ2-1 gives the whole variable domain DSGVTQTPKHLITATGQRVTLRCSPRSGDLSVYWYQQSLDQGLQFLIQYYNGEERAKGNILERFSAQQFPDLHSELNLSSLELGDSALYFCASSEGLAGTNEQFFGPGTRLTVL.

The chain links TRBV7-9 to TRBJ2-5; a weak D match, TRBD2 (6 bases). CDR3 length equals 16 residues. Trimming removed 2 bases from V and 4 bases from J, with 17 bases in between. Germline CDR1 and CDR2: SEHNR and FQNEAQ (reference sequence). The CDR3 DNA reads as TGTGCCAGCAGCTTAACTCGTAGCGGCCCTCGAGAGACCCAGTACTTC. It codes for CASSLTRSGPRETQYF.

The chain joins TRBV5-1 to TRBJ2-7; D is perhaps TRBD1 or TRBD2 (6 bases each). Germline loops: CDR1 SGHRS, CDR2 YFSETQ. The germline V and J ends were trimmed by 1 base and 3 bases, with 14 bases remaining between them. The CDR3 is 15 residues long. This chain's CDR3 is CASSLIWGANYEQYF. DNA for the CDR3: TGCGCCAGCAGCTTGATATGGGGGGCGAACTACGAGCAGTACTTC. The full variable domain, in which reference TRBV5-1 and TRBJ2-7 provide the parts outside the CDR3, is KAGVTQTPRYLIKTRGQQVTLSCSPISGHRSVSWYQQTPGQGLQFLFEYFSETQRNKGNFPGRFSGRQFSNSRSEMNVSTLELGDSALYLCASSLIWGANYEQYFGPGTRLTVT.

Only a few counts were recorded for this clone. The chain employs TRBV5-4 and TRBJ2-1; the D gene could be TRBD1 or TRBD2 (6 bases each). CDR3 length equals 15 residues. V was shortened by 4 bases and J by 3 bases, with 14 bases between the two germline ends. In germline, CDR1 is SGHNT, CDR2 YYREEE (reference sequence). The CDR3 nucleotides read TGTGCCAGCAGCCCGGAGGGGGTAGGCTACAATGAGCAGTTCTTC. Translating it yields CASSPEGVGYNEQFF.

This chain links TRBV19 with TRBJ1-5; 10 bases agree with TRBD1. The length of the CDR3 is 15 residues. V lost 8 bases, J lost 5 bases, and 9 bases stayed unmatched. Germline V gene sequence: CDR1 LNHDA, CDR2 SQIVND (reference sequence). CDR3 coding DNA: TGTGCCAGTGAAACCGGACAGGGGGGTTATCAGCCCCAGCATTTT. Translation gives CASETGQGGYQPQHF. Combining the CDR3 with reference TRBV19 and TRBJ1-5 gives the whole variable domain DGGITQSPKYLFRKEGQNVTLSCEQNLNHDAMYWYRQDPGQGLRLIYYSQIVNDFQKGDIAEGYSVSREKKESFPLTVTSAQKNPTAFYLCASETGQGGYQPQHFGDGTRLSIL.

The rearrangement uses TRBV6-5 and TRBJ2-3; 9 bases match TRBD2. V lost 8 bases, J lost 4 bases, and 4 bases stayed unmatched. CDR1 and CDR2 from the germline V gene are MNHEY and SVGAGI. This CDR3 comprises 13 residues. CDR3 sequence reads: CASGGRAADTQYF. The CDR3 DNA follows: TGTGCCAGCGGCGGGAGGGCCGCAGATACGCAGTATTTT.

To note about this clone: Distinct nucleotide sequences in the sample also encode this CDR3. The CDR3 bases are TGTGCCAGCAGTCTGAACTATGGCTACACCTTC. Its translation is CASSLNYGYTF. This chain connects TRBV28 to TRBJ1-2; no reliable D call. The CDR3 length is 11 residues. Deletions cut 5 bases from V and 2 bases from J, with 3 bases between. CDR1 is MDHEN, CDR2 SYDVKM, per germline.

CDR3 sequence (DNA): TGTGCCAGCTCACCACCGGCGAGACGGAGCACAGATACGCAGTATTTT. It is translated as CASSPPARRSTDTQYF. The rearrangement links TRBV18 to TRBJ2-3; D unclear. CDR1 is KGHSH, CDR2 LQKENI, per germline. V was shortened by 0 bases and J by 0 bases, with 10 bases between the two germline ends. This CDR3 spans 16 amino acids.

The rearrangement uses TRBV27 and TRBJ2-3; 14 positions agree with TRBD2. V trimming: 5 bases; J trimming: 5 bases; junction bases outside the gene matches: 9. Germline V lookup: CDR1 MNHEY, CDR2 SMNVEV (reference sequence). This CDR3 has 17 residues. The DNA for the CDR3 is TGTGCCAGCAGTCCGGGACTAGCGGGAGTCATGGGAGATACGCAGTATTTT. It specifies CASSPGLAGVMGDTQYF.

This rearrangement joins TRBV9 to TRBJ2-1; TRBD2 aligns across 8 bases. The CDR3 has 15 residues. V was clipped by 3 bases and J by 7 bases; unmatched bases: 9. Germline V gene sequence: CDR1 SGDLS, CDR2 YYNGEE. This chain's CDR3 is CASSAGGGIGNEQFF. The CDR3 bases are TGTGCCAGCAGCGCCGGGGGGGGCATAGGGAATGAGCAGTTCTTC. Complete variable domain (other parts from reference TRBV9 and TRBJ2-1): DSGVTQTPKHLITATGQRVTLRCSPRSGDLSVYWYQQSLDQGLQFLIQYYNGEERAKGNILERFSAQQFPDLHSELNLSSLELGDSALYFCASSAGGGIGNEQFFGPGTRLTVL.

J is TRBJ2-6 and V is TRBV19, with 7 nucleotides matching TRBD1. The CDR3 extends over 14 amino acids. The ends lost 5 bases at V and 2 bases at J; junction bases unmatched: 0. Germline V gene lookup returns CDR1 LNHDA and CDR2 SQIVND (reference sequence). As DNA, the CDR3 is TGTGCCAGTAGTCAGGGGGCTGGGGCCAACGTCCTGACTTTC. Translation gives CASSQGAGANVLTF.

The rearrangement joins TRBV27 to TRBJ2-5; 10 bases align to TRBD1. J gave up 10 bases and V 6 bases, and 17 bases lay outside the gene matches. Germline assignment: CDR1 MNHEY and CDR2 SMNVEV (reference sequence). The CDR3 totals 16 residues. CDR3 loop: CASRDRTGGGTGSQYF. DNA of the CDR3: TGTGCCAGCAGGGACCGGACAGGGGGTGGGACGGGAAGCCAGTACTTC.

V and J are TRBV10-3 and TRBJ1-2; maybe TRBD1 (5 bases). With 0 bases removed from V and 6 bases from J, the gap between germline ends came to 11 bases. Per germline, CDR1 ENHRY and CDR2 SYGVKD. This CDR3 spans 14 amino acids. CDR3 residues: CAISESWGSHGYTF. In DNA form, the CDR3 reads TGTGCCATCAGTGAGTCGTGGGGCAGCCATGGCTACACCTTC.

This chain joins TRBV6-1 and TRBJ1-2; D unresolved. This CDR3 has 14 residues. The V end was cut by 4 bases, the J end by 2 bases, with 11 bases between. From germline, CDR1 is MNHNS and CDR2 SASEGT. CDR3 sequence reads: CASSVSGENYGYTF. As DNA, the CDR3 is TGTGCCAGCAGTGTTTCAGGCGAGAACTATGGCTACACCTTC.